The rows below give T cell receptor beta chains drawn from one sample of a study of cytomegalovirus exposure and HLA in healthy donors. Data came from immunoSEQ multiplex PCR; TCRdb stores just in-frame clones and leaves some out. The sample lists some 88,000 clones; 96% were seen once. Sample: PBMCs. The receptors here all came from a young man in good health and CMV-seronegative. Both conserved end residues are part of each CDR3. Fields, in order: V gene, J gene, D gene, clone size, CDR3 DNA, CDR3 protein. D genes are given only for firm matches. Some rows have no size entry. The others give once, few or many, or a class for an expanded clone.

v_call: TRBV14
j_call: TRBJ2-7
d_call: NA
clone_size: NA
cdr3_nt: TGTGCCAGCAGCCAAGATAAGAGGGTTCTTCTCTACGAGCAGTACTTC
cdr3_aa: CASSQDKRVLLYEQYF

v_call: TRBV5-4
j_call: TRBJ2-7
d_call: TRBD2
clone_size: NA
cdr3_nt: TGTGCCAGCAGCTCGGGACTAGCGGTCCTTGAGCAGTACTTC
cdr3_aa: CASSSGLAVLEQYF

v_call: TRBV29-1
j_call: TRBJ1-2
d_call: TRBD1
clone_size: NA
cdr3_nt: TGCAGCGTTGATCGGGACAGGGGCCTCTATGGCTACACCTTC
cdr3_aa: CSVDRDRGLYGYTF

v_call: TRBV4-1
j_call: TRBJ2-3
d_call: NA
clone_size: NA
cdr3_nt: TGCGCCAGCAGCCAAGGGCGAGGGCTGTTGGCACCAGATACGCAGTATTTT
cdr3_aa: CASSQGRGLLAPDTQYF

v_call: TRBV29-1
j_call: TRBJ2-1
d_call: TRBD1
clone_size: NA
cdr3_nt: TGCAGCGTTCCGGGACAGGTATACAATGAGCAGTTCTTC
cdr3_aa: CSVPGQVYNEQFF

v_call: TRBV6-1
j_call: TRBJ1-4
d_call: NA
clone_size: NA
cdr3_nt: TGTGCCAGCAGTGCCCCGGGAGGAAGCAAACTGTTTTTT
cdr3_aa: CASSAPGGSKLFF

v_call: TRBV19
j_call: TRBJ1-1
d_call: NA
clone_size: NA
cdr3_nt: TGTGCCAGTATCCAGGGGTGGGCCACTGAAGCTTTCTTT
cdr3_aa: CASIQGWATEAFF

v_call: TRBV7-2
j_call: TRBJ2-7
d_call: TRBD1
clone_size: NA
cdr3_nt: TGTGCCAGCAGCTTAGACTGGACAGGGGTCTACGAGCAGTACTTC
cdr3_aa: CASSLDWTGVYEQYF

v_call: TRBV6-5
j_call: TRBJ1-5
d_call: NA
clone_size: NA
cdr3_nt: TGTGCCAGCAGTTACTCGAACTCGTGGCAGCCCCAGCATTTT
cdr3_aa: CASSYSNSWQPQHF

v_call: TRBV12-1
j_call: TRBJ1-1
d_call: NA
clone_size: NA
cdr3_nt: TGTGCCAGCACCCTTAACCCCAGGGGGAACACTGAAGCTTTCTTT
cdr3_aa: CASTLNPRGNTEAFF

v_call: TRBV7-2
j_call: TRBJ2-1
d_call: NA
clone_size: once
cdr3_nt: TGTGCCAGCAGCTTAGGGACTGCAGCCAATGAGCAGTTCTTC
cdr3_aa: CASSLGTAANEQFF

v_call: TRBV6-5
j_call: TRBJ2-1
d_call: TRBD2
clone_size: NA
cdr3_nt: TGTGCCAGCAGTTACACCAGTGGCGGGAGTTTGTATGAGCAGTTCTTC
cdr3_aa: CASSYTSGGSLYEQFF

v_call: TRBV15
j_call: TRBJ2-1
d_call: TRBD2
clone_size: NA
cdr3_nt: TGTGCCACCAGCAGTCCGGGACTACTCTTCTTC
cdr3_aa: CATSSPGLLFF

v_call: TRBV13
j_call: TRBJ2-7
d_call: TRBD2
clone_size: once
cdr3_nt: TGTGCCAGCAGCTTAGGTCTAGCGGAGCTCTACGAGCAGTACTTC
cdr3_aa: CASSLGLAELYEQYF

v_call: TRBV4-1
j_call: TRBJ1-1
d_call: NA
clone_size: NA
cdr3_nt: TGCGCCAGCAGCCATCGACCAAGAGCTCTAGAAAGCGACACTGAAGCTTTCTTT
cdr3_aa: CASSHRPRALESDTEAFF

v_call: TRBV28
j_call: TRBJ2-2
d_call: TRBD2
clone_size: NA
cdr3_nt: TGTGCCAGCAGTGGGACTAGCGAGGTCACCGGGGAGCTGTTTTTT
cdr3_aa: CASSGTSEVTGELFF

v_call: TRBV27
j_call: TRBJ1-1
d_call: NA
clone_size: NA
cdr3_nt: TGTGCCAGCAGTTTCGGGCACAGGGACACTGAAGCTTTCTTT
cdr3_aa: CASSFGHRDTEAFF

v_call: TRBV19
j_call: TRBJ1-1
d_call: NA
clone_size: NA
cdr3_nt: TGTGCCAGTAGTATAGAGGGGGCTTACACTGAAGCTTTCTTT
cdr3_aa: CASSIEGAYTEAFF

v_call: TRBV2
j_call: TRBJ2-2
d_call: NA
clone_size: NA
cdr3_nt: TGTGCCAGCATAGACAGGACAAACACCGGGGAGCTGTTTTTT
cdr3_aa: CASIDRTNTGELFF

v_call: TRBV5-1
j_call: TRBJ2-1
d_call: NA
clone_size: NA
cdr3_nt: TGCGCCAGCAGCTTTCGAGCGGAAGGCGATGAGCAGTTCTTC
cdr3_aa: CASSFRAEGDEQFF

v_call: TRBV14
j_call: TRBJ2-3
d_call: TRBD1
clone_size: NA
cdr3_nt: TGTGCCAGCAGCCAAGAGTTCAGGGGGCTCCTCACAGATACGCAGTATTTT
cdr3_aa: CASSQEFRGLLTDTQYF

v_call: TRBV7-9
j_call: TRBJ1-1
d_call: TRBD1
clone_size: NA
cdr3_nt: TGTGCCAGCAGCTTATTTGGGACAGGGGGAACTGAAGCTTTCTTT
cdr3_aa: CASSLFGTGGTEAFF

v_call: TRBV4-3
j_call: TRBJ1-1
d_call: NA
clone_size: NA
cdr3_nt: TGCGCCAGCAGCCGTTACTGGGACTCCGCGACTGAAGCTTTCTTT
cdr3_aa: CASSRYWDSATEAFF

v_call: TRBV7-6
j_call: TRBJ2-1
d_call: TRBD2
clone_size: NA
cdr3_nt: TGTGCCAGCAGAATAGCGGGAGGGCCAATCAATGAGCAGTTCTTC
cdr3_aa: CASRIAGGPINEQFF

v_call: TRBV7-9
j_call: TRBJ2-3
d_call: TRBD1
clone_size: NA
cdr3_nt: TGTGCCAGCAGCTTAGGACAGGGCGGAGATACGCAGTATTTT
cdr3_aa: CASSLGQGGDTQYF

v_call: TRBV7-6
j_call: TRBJ2-3
d_call: TRBD2
clone_size: NA
cdr3_nt: TGTGCCAGCAGCGGCGCGGGGGGCACAGATACGCAGTATTTT
cdr3_aa: CASSGAGGTDTQYF

v_call: TRBV29-1
j_call: TRBJ1-1
d_call: NA
clone_size: NA
cdr3_nt: TGCAGCGCTGGGACTGCTCGGGGAACTGAAGCTTTCTTT
cdr3_aa: CSAGTARGTEAFF

v_call: TRBV6-1
j_call: TRBJ2-7
d_call: NA
clone_size: NA
cdr3_nt: TGTGCCAGCAATCAGGATCCCCCCGCCTCCTACGAGCAGTACTTC
cdr3_aa: CASNQDPPASYEQYF

v_call: TRBV5-1
j_call: TRBJ2-3
d_call: TRBD1
clone_size: NA
cdr3_nt: TGCGCCAGCAGCGCCGCGACAGGGACAGATACGCAGTATTTT
cdr3_aa: CASSAATGTDTQYF

v_call: TRBV29-1
j_call: TRBJ1-1
d_call: TRBD1
clone_size: NA
cdr3_nt: TGCAGCGTTGGAAGGGGGCTGACTGAAGCTTTCTTT
cdr3_aa: CSVGRGLTEAFF

v_call: TRBV19
j_call: TRBJ2-3
d_call: NA
clone_size: NA
cdr3_nt: TGTGCCAGTAGTCCGTTTTCGACGCGGGATACGCAGTATTTT
cdr3_aa: CASSPFSTRDTQYF

v_call: TRBV18
j_call: TRBJ2-3
d_call: TRBD2
clone_size: once
cdr3_nt: TGTGCCAGCTCACCACCGGGACTAGCCGGTGGAGATACGCAGTATTTT
cdr3_aa: CASSPPGLAGGDTQYF

v_call: TRBV2
j_call: TRBJ1-5
d_call: TRBD1
clone_size: NA
cdr3_nt: TGTGCCAGCAGTGAACACGAGGACAGGGTTCGCAATCAGCCCCAGCATTTT
cdr3_aa: CASSEHEDRVRNQPQHF

v_call: TRBV19
j_call: TRBJ1-1
d_call: NA
clone_size: NA
cdr3_nt: TGTGCCGGCCGCCCCCAAGTGGGGGCTATGGAAGCTTTCTTT
cdr3_aa: CAGRPQVGAMEAFF

v_call: TRBV30
j_call: TRBJ1-2
d_call: TRBD1
clone_size: NA
cdr3_nt: TGTGCCTGGGGAGGACAGGGCAACTATGGCTACACCTTC
cdr3_aa: CAWGGQGNYGYTF

v_call: TRBV5-4
j_call: TRBJ1-1
d_call: NA
clone_size: NA
cdr3_nt: TGTGCCAGCAGCCCGTGGACAGTGAACACTGAAGCTTTCTTT
cdr3_aa: CASSPWTVNTEAFF

v_call: TRBV6-6
j_call: TRBJ1-4
d_call: NA
clone_size: NA
cdr3_nt: TGTGCCAGCAGTGCTTCCTATTCTTCAACTAATGAAAAACTGTTTTTT
cdr3_aa: CASSASYSSTNEKLFF

v_call: TRBV5-1
j_call: TRBJ2-1
d_call: TRBD1
clone_size: NA
cdr3_nt: TGCGCCAGCAGCCCCGGGACAGGGAAATACAATGAGCAGTTCTTC
cdr3_aa: CASSPGTGKYNEQFF

v_call: TRBV13
j_call: TRBJ2-1
d_call: TRBD2
clone_size: NA
cdr3_nt: TGTGCCAGCAGCCCCGAGCGGGGGCCATACAATGAGCAGTTCTTC
cdr3_aa: CASSPERGPYNEQFF

v_call: TRBV19
j_call: TRBJ1-1
d_call: NA
clone_size: NA
cdr3_nt: TGTGCCAGTAGTACCCTCGTCGGGAACACTGAAGCTTTCTTT
cdr3_aa: CASSTLVGNTEAFF

v_call: TRBV30
j_call: TRBJ1-1
d_call: NA
clone_size: once
cdr3_nt: TGTGCCTGGAGTGTGGGCAGAATGAACACTGAAGCTTTCTTT
cdr3_aa: CAWSVGRMNTEAFF

v_call: TRBV4-1
j_call: TRBJ2-2
d_call: NA
clone_size: once
cdr3_nt: TGCGCCAGCAGCCAAAGGGGTACCGGGGAGCTGTTTTTT
cdr3_aa: CASSQRGTGELFF

v_call: TRBV30
j_call: TRBJ2-7
d_call: NA
clone_size: NA
cdr3_nt: TGTGCCTGGACGGGAGCCTACGAGCAGTACTTC
cdr3_aa: CAWTGAYEQYF

v_call: TRBV28
j_call: TRBJ1-2
d_call: TRBD1
clone_size: NA
cdr3_nt: TGTGCCAGCAGTTTTGGGACAGGGTATGGCTACACCTTC
cdr3_aa: CASSFGTGYGYTF

v_call: TRBV9
j_call: TRBJ2-3
d_call: NA
clone_size: NA
cdr3_nt: TGTGCCAGCAGCCTCGGACTGGGAAAGGGCACAGATACGCAGTATTTT
cdr3_aa: CASSLGLGKGTDTQYF

v_call: TRBV11-2
j_call: TRBJ2-3
d_call: TRBD2
clone_size: NA
cdr3_nt: TGTGCCAGCAGCTTAGCTGTAGCGGGATGGTCAGATACGCAGTATTTT
cdr3_aa: CASSLAVAGWSDTQYF